Listed here are 32 T cell receptor beta chains from one sample, sequenced in a study of T cell responses to AZD1222 COVID-19 vaccine. Data came from immunoSEQ multiplex PCR; TCRdb stores just in-frame clones and leaves some out. The data show 84,000 or so clones, with around 86% seen just once and under 9% held by the top ten. The sample in question was peripheral blood, obtained on day 0 of AZD1222 vaccination. The receptor source for this set is an adult in good health.

This clone was recorded once. This chain joins TRBV5-1 and TRBJ2-5; tentative D call: TRBD1 (6 bases). V dropped 4 bases and J dropped 5 bases, with 18 bases sitting between them. Germline V lookup: CDR1 SGHRS, CDR2 YFSETQ. The CDR3 sequence is 15 residues long. CDR3 region: CASSRDYRAGETQYF. Written as DNA, the CDR3 is TGCGCCAGCAGCAGAGATTACAGGGCCGGGGAGACCCAGTACTTC.

This clone was counted only a few times. The genes are TRBV28 and TRBJ1-6; 9 bases fit TRBD1. The CDR3 is made up of 14 amino acids. CDR1 MDHEN and CDR2 SYDVKM come from the germline V gene. The junction had 4 bases not matched to a gene; V was cut back by 6 bases and J by 7 bases. The CDR3 spells CASRPGQGNSPLHF. CDR3 nucleotide sequence: TGTGCCAGCAGGCCGGGACAGGGCAATTCACCCCTCCACTTT.

CDR3 nucleotide sequence: TGCAGCGTAACTGACAGAATGGGTCAAAACATTCAGTACTTC. This translates into CSVTDRMGQNIQYF. V usage is TRBV29-1 and J usage is TRBJ2-4; tentative D call: TRBD1 (5 bases). V was trimmed by 6 bases and J by 5 bases, leaving 17 bases between them. The CDR3 contains 14 residues. CDR1 is SQVTM and CDR2 is ANQGSEA in the germline V gene.

J is TRBJ2-6 and V is TRBV19; D may be TRBD2 (6 bases). Germline CDR1 and CDR2: LNHDA and SQIVND (reference sequence). V was clipped by 5 bases and J by 5 bases, with 13 bases between them. CDR3 length: 15 residues. This CDR3 reads CASSLGSIRANVLTF. CDR3 DNA sequence: TGTGCCAGTAGTCTCGGGAGCATTCGGGCCAACGTCCTGACTTTC. Full variable domain (outside the CDR3, taken from reference TRBV19 and TRBJ2-6): DGGITQSPKYLFRKEGQNVTLSCEQNLNHDAMYWYRQDPGQGLRLIYYSQIVNDFQKGDIAEGYSVSREKKESFPLTVTSAQKNPTAFYLCASSLGSIRANVLTFGAGSRLTVL.

The chain employs TRBV28 and TRBJ2-3; 7 bases fit TRBD2. Germline CDR1 reads MDHEN; CDR2 reads SYDVKM. The CDR3 sequence is 14 residues long. V was pared by 6 bases and J by 0 bases, with 3 bases of the junction left unmatched. The CDR3 loop is CASRNSGSTDTQYF. The DNA of the CDR3 is TGTGCCAGCAGGAATAGCGGGAGCACAGATACGCAGTATTTT.

The rearrangement joins TRBV28 to TRBJ1-1; 7 positions agree with TRBD1. The V and J ends lost 2 bases and 1 base, in that order; junction bases with no gene match: 7. CDR1 and CDR2 from the germline V gene are MDHEN and SYDVKM. The CDR3 is 16 residues long. CDR3 sequence reads: CASSLPYRGPNTEAFF. The DNA for the CDR3 is TGTGCCAGCAGTTTACCATACAGGGGCCCGAACACTGAAGCTTTCTTT.

This sequence joins TRBV5-1 and TRBJ2-7, with 10 bases lining up with TRBD2. After removal of 4 bases from V and 7 bases from J, the junction contained 11 bases not matched to a gene. Germline loops: CDR1 SGHRS, CDR2 YFSETQ. The CDR3 spans 15 residues. The chain's CDR3 is CASSQNLAGVEEQYF. The DNA for the CDR3 is TGCGCCAGCAGCCAAAACCTAGCGGGAGTTGAGGAGCAGTACTTC.

The chain recombines TRBV29-1 with TRBJ1-1, with D possibly TRBD1 on 5 matching bases. The CDR3 sequence is 13 residues long. Deletions cut 7 bases from V and 5 bases from J, with 17 bases between. Germline V gene data show CDR1 as SQVTM and CDR2 as ANQGSEA. CDR3 coding DNA: TGCAGCGCATCCACAGGACTGGGGACTGAAGCTTTCTTT. Encoded protein: CSASTGLGTEAFF.

This chain links TRBV19 with TRBJ2-6; the D is unclear. V lost 10 bases to trimming and J lost 0 bases, with 10 bases between them. The CDR3 is 14 amino acids. Germline values: CDR1 LNHDA, CDR2 SQIVND (reference sequence). The DNA of the CDR3 is TGTGCCACCCAACAGCCCTCTGGGGCCAACGTCCTGACTTTC. Residues: CATQQPSGANVLTF.

The chain is built from TRBV6-5 and TRBJ1-5; 7 bases align to TRBD1. The CDR3 is 15 amino acids. From germline, CDR1 is MNHEY and CDR2 SVGAGI. Unmatched junction bases numbered 6, after V lost 2 bases and J lost 5 bases. CDR3 residues: CASSYDRDGDQPQHF. CDR3 in DNA: TGTGCCAGCAGTTACGACAGGGACGGCGATCAGCCCCAGCATTTT.

V gene TRBV19 combines with J gene TRBJ2-1, with 9 bases identical to TRBD2. CDR1 is LNHDA and CDR2 is SQIVND in the germline V gene (reference sequence). V lost 6 bases to trimming and J lost 4 bases; unmatched junction nucleotides: 13. This CDR3 contains 17 residues. The CDR3 loop reads CASRPGTSPLGYNEQFF. In DNA, the CDR3 is TGTGCCAGTAGACCAGGGACTAGCCCTCTGGGGTACAATGAGCAGTTCTTC.

The gene calls are TRBV27 and TRBJ1-5; D is undetermined. This CDR3 contains 15 residues. The germline V gene has CDR1 MNHEY and CDR2 SMNVEV (reference sequence). The V gene lost 2 bases and the J gene lost 2 bases, with 10 bases spanning the gap. CDR3 nucleotide sequence: TGTGCCAGCAGTTTAATGGCTTCCGGCAATCAGCCCCAGCATTTT. Its protein product is CASSLMASGNQPQHF.

This chain connects TRBV18 to TRBJ2-2; D is unclear. Germline CDR1 KGHSH, CDR2 LQKENI. Trimming pared 0 bases from V and 3 bases from J, leaving 5 bases between. The CDR3 is 14 amino acids. CDR3 residues: CASSPPRDTGELFF. In DNA, the CDR3 is TGTGCCAGCTCACCACCTAGGGACACCGGGGAGCTGTTTTTT.

The chain is built from TRBV23-1 and TRBJ2-7; D is possibly TRBD1 or TRBD2 (9 bases each). TRBV23-1 is identified as an open reading frame with a role that is uncertain. The V gene lost 11 bases and the J gene lost 3 bases, with 38 bases spanning the gap. CDR3 length equals 20 residues. The CDR3 coding sequence is TGCGCCCCCCGCGACCCGGGGTTGGGACAGGGAAAGACTAGCGGCTACGAGCAGTACTTC. Its protein product is CAPRDPGLGQGKTSGYEQYF.

This clone showed up just once. The chain uses TRBV30 and TRBJ1-2; D may be TRBD1 (5 bases). Germline V lookup: CDR1 GTSNPN, CDR2 SVGIG (reference sequence). V lost 3 bases, J lost 0 bases, and 17 bases lay in between. This CDR3 spans 16 amino acids. This chain's CDR3 is CAWSPSGQPANYGYTF. The CDR3 bases are TGTGCCTGGAGCCCATCGGGGCAGCCTGCTAACTATGGCTACACCTTC.

This chain links TRBV27 with TRBJ1-5, with D perhaps matching TRBD1 (5 bases). Germline CDR1 reads MNHEY; CDR2 reads SMNVEV (reference sequence). The CDR3 has 13 amino acids. Trimming shortened V by 7 bases and J by 7 bases, and 14 bases separated the two germline ends. CDR3 amino acids: CASNEGPGQPQHF. The CDR3 nucleotides read TGTGCCAGCAATGAGGGACCAGGGCAGCCCCAGCATTTT.

This chain links TRBV29-1 with TRBJ2-7; D is ambiguous. V lost 7 bases and J lost 6, with 10 bases in between. CDR3 length equals 10 residues. Germline CDR1 SQVTM, CDR2 ANQGSEA. CDR3 residues: CSALSGEQYF. The CDR3 region has the DNA TGCAGCGCCCTATCCGGCGAGCAGTACTTC.

V and J are TRBV11-3 and TRBJ2-4, with D tentatively TRBD2 (5 bases). With 1 base removed from V and 6 bases from J, the gap between germline ends came to 13 bases. Per germline, CDR1 SGHNT and CDR2 YENEEA. CDR3 length equals 15 residues. The CDR3 here is CASSLGLDSGNIQYF. CDR3 nucleotide sequence: TGTGCCAGCAGCTTAGGGCTGGACTCCGGAAACATTCAGTACTTC.

For the CDR3, the DNA is TGTGCCAGTAGTTTCGGGACAGGGACACTTGGAAGGGCCCAGCATTTT. The encoded protein is CASSFGTGTLGRAQHF. The chain is built from TRBV19 and TRBJ1-5; 9 bases fit TRBD1. The CDR3 has 16 amino acids. The V gene end was trimmed by 5 bases and the J gene end by 11 bases; junction bases not matched to a gene: 16. CDR1 and CDR2 from the germline V gene are LNHDA and SQIVND (reference sequence).

V is TRBV5-1 and J is TRBJ2-3; D not certain. This CDR3 is 12 amino acids long. Deletions cut 6 bases from V and 4 bases from J, with 9 bases between. CDR1 and CDR2 from the germline V gene are SGHRS and YFSETQ. DNA of the CDR3: TGCGCCAGCAAAATCGGGTCAGATACGCAGTATTTT. Its protein product is CASKIGSDTQYF.

V usage is TRBV28 and J usage is TRBJ1-2; TRBD1 aligns across 7 bases. The germline V gene encodes CDR1 MDHEN and CDR2 SYDVKM. This CDR3 is built from 15 residues. With 5 bases clipped from V and 4 bases from J, the junction kept 10 bases outside the gene matches. CDR3 DNA: TGTGCCAGCAGTGGGGGAGGGGGCCCCCCCTATGGCTACACCTTC. Its translation is CASSGGGGPPYGYTF.

V is TRBV5-1 and J is TRBJ1-2, with 9 positions matching TRBD1. The CDR3 length is 14 residues. Germline V gene data show CDR1 as SGHRS and CDR2 as YFSETQ. Trimming took 4 bases from V and 1 from J; bases not matched to a gene: 2. The CDR3 is CASSPGQGNYGYTF. DNA for the CDR3: TGCGCCAGCAGCCCGGGACAGGGTAACTATGGCTACACCTTC.

This sequence joins TRBV27 and TRBJ2-3; 13 bases map to TRBD2. After removal of 4 bases from V and 4 bases from J, the junction contained 5 bases not matched to a gene. The CDR3 totals 16 residues. Germline V CDR1 and CDR2: MNHEY, SMNVEV (reference sequence). CDR3 bases: TGTGCCAGCAGTTCCGGACTAGCGGGAGTCGCAGATACGCAGTATTTT. Translation gives CASSSGLAGVADTQYF.

The chain is built from TRBV7-2 and TRBJ2-7, with unresolved D. The CDR3 sequence is 12 residues long. Germline CDR1 and CDR2: SGHTA and FQGNSA. Trimming shortened V by 1 base and J by 7 bases, and 8 bases separated the two germline ends. In nucleotides, the CDR3 is TGTGCCAGCAGCTTAGAGGCGAGGGAGCAGTACTTC. This sequence encodes CASSLEAREQYF.

V usage is TRBV5-4 and J usage is TRBJ2-7; TRBD1 aligns across 11 bases. Trimming took 6 bases from V and 5 from J; bases not matched to a gene: 10. CDR1 and CDR2 (germline): SGHNT, YYREEE (reference sequence). The length of the CDR3 is 15 residues. For the CDR3, the DNA is TGTGCCAGCATCGATTGGACAGGGGGCTCAAACGAGCAGTACTTC. It translates to CASIDWTGGSNEQYF.

V and J are TRBV7-9 and TRBJ1-2, with 9 bases aligning to TRBD1. Trimming at V came to 6 bases and at J to 14 bases, leaving 7 bases not matched to a gene. Per germline, CDR1 SEHNR and CDR2 FQNEAQ (reference sequence). This CDR3 is 11 amino acids long. CDR3 amino acids: CASSLRQGVTF. DNA of the CDR3: TGTGCCAGCAGTCTCAGACAGGGGGTAACCTTC.

This clone was counted only a few times. CDR3 residues: CASSLDSPTRETQYF. The CDR3 nucleotides are TGCGCCAGCAGCTTGGACAGTCCTACGAGAGAGACCCAGTACTTC. The rearrangement links TRBV5-1 to TRBJ2-5; D uncertain. Germline V lookup: CDR1 SGHRS, CDR2 YFSETQ. The germline V and J ends were trimmed by 0 bases and 4 bases, with 13 bases remaining between them. The CDR3 totals 15 residues.

J is TRBJ2-5 and V is TRBV6-5; 8 bases agree with TRBD1. Germline V CDR1 and CDR2: MNHEY, SVGAGI. With V trimmed by 2 bases and J by 5 bases, 10 bases remained unmatched. This CDR3 region has 16 residues. The CDR3 protein is CASSYVQGAEGETQYF. For the CDR3, the DNA is TGTGCCAGCAGTTACGTCCAGGGGGCTGAGGGGGAGACCCAGTACTTC.

The chain has TRBV6-5 and TRBJ2-1; 9 nucleotides line up with TRBD2. CDR1 is MNHEY and CDR2 is SVGAGI in the germline V gene. The CDR3 sequence is 15 residues long. After removal of 6 bases from V and 0 bases from J, the junction contained 3 bases not matched to a gene. The CDR3 DNA sequence: TGTGCCAGCAGCGGACTAGCGACCTCCTACAATGAGCAGTTCTTC. The encoded protein is CASSGLATSYNEQFF.

The V call is TRBV29-1, the J call TRBJ2-7; 8 nucleotides agree with TRBD1. The CDR3 is made up of 15 amino acids. The V and J ends lost 1 base and 5 bases, in that order; junction bases with no gene match: 10. Per germline, CDR1 SQVTM and CDR2 ANQGSEA. The CDR3 is CSVEAVGQARDEQYF. For the CDR3, the DNA is TGCAGCGTTGAAGCCGTGGGACAGGCCCGGGACGAGCAGTACTTC.

V is TRBV18 and J is TRBJ2-7; TRBD2 agrees at 7 bases. Trimming at V came to 0 bases and at J to 6 bases, leaving 5 bases not matched to a gene. Germline lookup yields CDR1 KGHSH and CDR2 LQKENI. CDR3 size: 14 residues. CDR3 region: CASSPPLLASEQYF. The CDR3 bases are TGTGCCAGCTCACCACCACTACTAGCGTCCGAGCAGTACTTC.

The V gene is TRBV27, the J gene TRBJ2-4; D might be TRBD2 (5 bases). Trimming stripped 3 bases from V and 7 bases from J, with 7 bases between. There are 12 residues in the CDR3. CDR1 and CDR2 (germline): MNHEY, SMNVEV (reference sequence). CDR3 region: CASSFPGNIQYF. As DNA, the CDR3 is TGTGCCAGCAGTTTCCCGGGGAACATTCAGTACTTC.